This TCR beta chain originates from a study of blood T cell repertoires in COVID-19. Study overall: T cells, B-cell-depleted T cells, or PBMCs supplied cDNA or gDNA.

The study recruited people aged 18 to 89 years across around 23 US areas. Cohort allocation depended upon clinical history that participants reported. Donors of Cohort 3 who recovered were those that had two negative PCRs, clearance, or symptom resolution. Sequencing used immunoSEQ multiplex PCR; TCRdb keeps in-frame clones, though not all of them. Of approximately 300,000 clones listed, more than 85% are singletons. This TCR came from a woman aged 30 to 39 who had recovered from COVID-19. What was sequenced was PBMCs or T cells enriched from blood (not recorded which).

The CDR3 sequence: CASSPTSKETQYF. CDR3 DNA: TGTGCCAGCAGCCCGACTAGCAAGGAGACCCAGTACTTC. The V and J genes are TRBV7-8 and TRBJ2-5, with TRBD2 matching 7 bases. The germline gives CDR1 SGHVS, CDR2 FQNEAQ. V shed 5 bases, J shed 5 bases, and the junction held 5 bases outside the gene matches. CDR3 length: 13 residues.